This entry lists 17 T cell receptor gamma chains sequenced from one sample in a study of gamma delta lymphoproliferative disorders and STAT genes. The receptor sequences were amplified from genomic DNA of peripheral blood mononuclear cells. TCRdb reanalysed the multiplex PCR reads via CATT. The data hold a few thousand gamma-chain clones, with around 8.2% observed a single time. Sequenced input: blood. The origin of the receptors is a human donor in good health.

This clone is medium-sized (0.01 to 0.1%) in the sample. The chain couples TRGV2 to TRGJ1 or TRGJ2. Here the J gene was assigned by germline matching of the DNA, as TCRdb has none. In germline, CDR1 is EGSNGY, CDR2 YDSYNSKV. The CDR3 length is 12 residues. Trimming cost V 0 bases and J 6 bases; bases outside gene matches: 2. DNA of the CDR3: TGTGCCACCTGGGACGGGCTTTATAAGAAACTCTTT. It encodes CATWDGLYKKLF.

Turning to this clone: The amino acid sequence in TCRdb belongs to a much larger clone and departs from this DNA's translation at residue 7, likely a sequencing read error; the sequence shown is translated from the DNA. The chain links TRGV9 to TRGJ1 or TRGJ2. Germline matching of the DNA provided the J gene here, since TCRdb leaves it blank. Trimming at V came to 0 bases and at J to 7 bases, leaving 6 bases not matched to a gene. Germline values: CDR1 GITISATS, CDR2 ISYDGTV (reference sequence). The CDR3 consists of 13 residues. CDR3 sequence reads: CALWEVPGYKKLF. The CDR3 DNA is TGTGCCTTGTGGGAGGTGCCGGGGTATAAGAAACTCTTT.

By share of the sample, this clone is medium-sized. The limits of the CDR3 on the DNA are not certain, so only TCRdb's listed CDR3 is given. With the J gene uncalled, the V gene is TRGV11. TRGV11 is recorded as an ORF, its role being uncertain. A total of 15 residues make up the CDR3, ends included. Here the CDR3 reads CTTVPAGLGTDGKLF.

V is TRGV5 and J is TRGJ1 or TRGJ2. As TCRdb names no J gene, one was assigned here on the basis of a DNA match to germline. Germline trimming cut 0 bases from V and 5 bases from J; bases unmatched to any gene: 7. This CDR3 has 14 residues. Germline CDR1 and CDR2: VINAFY and YDVSNSKD. This chain's CDR3 is CATWDRLTDYKKLF. CDR3 coding DNA: TGTGCCACCTGGGACAGGCTAACGGATTATAAGAAACTCTTT.

This clone has ten or more counts. The CDR3 nucleotides are TGTGCCACCTGGGGAAATTATTATAAGAAACTCTTT. Its protein is CATWGNYYKKLF. This chain connects TRGV8 to TRGJ1 or TRGJ2. The J gene was missing in TCRdb and was found by matching the end of the DNA to germline. Germline CDR1 is VENAVY and CDR2 is YDSYNSRV. Unmatched junction bases numbered 2, after V lost 5 bases and J lost 1 base. The CDR3 sequence is 12 residues long.

This clone is labeled medium-sized (0.01 to 0.1%). V gene TRGV4 combines with J gene TRGJ1 or TRGJ2. Assignment of the J gene here rests on matching the DNA to germline, because TCRdb gives none. The CDR3 spans 14 residues. V was clipped by 0 bases and J by 9 bases; unmatched bases: 11. Germline V lookup: CDR1 EGSTGY, CDR2 YDSYTSSV. The CDR3 sequence: CATWDGPNSGKKLF. The CDR3 bases are TGTGCCACCTGGGATGGGCCGAATTCTGGTAAGAAACTCTTT.

In its sample, this clone ranks as medium-sized (0.01 to 0.1%). The limits of the CDR3 on the DNA are not certain, so only TCRdb's listed CDR3 is given. There is no J gene call, but TRGV11 is given as the V gene. TRGV11 is an ORF; its function is uncertain. The CDR3 spans 20 residues, counting both ends. CDR3 protein: CTTVPAGLGHLWPNYYKKLF.

This clone qualifies as medium-sized. The chain has TRGV9 and TRGJP1. The J gene is not listed in TCRdb, so it was assigned here from a DNA match to germline. CDR3 length equals 14 residues. Looked up from germline, CDR1 is GITISATS and CDR2 is ISYDGTV (reference sequence). After removal of 1 base from V and 2 bases from J, the junction contained 1 base not matched to a gene. CDR3 nucleotide sequence: TGTGCCTTGTGGGAGGTAACCACTGGTTGGTTCAAGATATTT. Translated: CALWEVTTGWFKIF.

The V gene is TRGV4, the J gene TRGJ1 or TRGJ2. The J gene is not listed in TCRdb, so it was assigned here from a DNA match to germline. The CDR3 extends over 14 amino acids. V gave up 12 bases and J gave up 2 bases; unmatched junction bases: 16. Germline CDR1 EGSTGY, CDR2 YDSYTSSV. The CDR3: CACLPLLYYYKKLF. CDR3 coding DNA: TGTGCCTGCCTCCCGCTGCTTTATTATTATAAGAAACTCTTT.

This clone is termed medium-sized. The chain recombines TRGV8 with TRGJ1 or TRGJ2. TCRdb records no J gene; here it was assigned by comparing the DNA to germline. The CDR3 length is 13 residues. Unmatched junction bases numbered 11, after V lost 5 bases and J lost 7 bases. Germline V gives CDR1 VENAVY, CDR2 YDSYNSRV. The CDR3 nucleotides are TGTGCCACCTGGGCTCCCCCTGGGTATAAGAAACTCTTT. As protein: CATWAPPGYKKLF.

As concerns this clone: It is unclear where the CDR3 begins or ends on the DNA, so no DNA is shown, and the CDR3 is as TCRdb lists it. The J gene went uncalled, whereas the V gene is TRGV11. TRGV11 is an ORF, with its function uncertain. The CDR3 is 17 amino acids in total, end residues counted. The CDR3 reads CTTVPAGLKATGWFKIF.

Judged by abundance, this clone is medium-sized. The CDR3 protein is CALWQLQTGDYYKKLF. Written as DNA, the CDR3 is TGTGCCTTGTGGCAGCTCCAGACGGGGGATTATTATAAGAAACTCTTT. The chain is built from TRGV9 and TRGJ1 or TRGJ2. The J gene, absent from TCRdb, was called here by matching the DNA to germline. Germline V gene data show CDR1 as GITISATS and CDR2 as ISYDGTV (reference sequence). The CDR3 spans 16 residues. V was pared by 6 bases and J by 2 bases, with 16 bases of the junction left unmatched.

This clone is classed as medium-sized. This chain links TRGV11 with TRGJ1 or TRGJ2. Because TCRdb records no J gene, it was assigned here through a match of the DNA to germline. TRGV11 is an ORF, and what it does is uncertain. The V and J ends lost 9 bases and 4 bases, in that order; junction bases with no gene match: 12. The length of the CDR3 is 14 residues. CDR3 sequence reads: CACWCRREYYKKLF. The CDR3 coding sequence is TGTGCCTGCTGGTGTCGCCGGGAGTATTATAAGAAACTCTTT.

This clone was recorded at least ten times. J is TRGJ1 or TRGJ2 and V is TRGV9. The J gene, missing from TCRdb, was assigned here through DNA to germline matching. This CDR3 has 15 amino acids. Germline V gives CDR1 GITISATS, CDR2 ISYDGTV (reference sequence). Unmatched junction bases numbered 17, after V lost 1 base and J lost 11 bases. DNA of the CDR3: TGTGCCTTGTGGGAGGTAGGGGTTTATCAGGCCGAGAAACTCTTT. Protein: CALWEVGVYQAEKLF.

This clone is medium-sized (0.01 to 0.1%) by share. This same CDR3 is encoded by further DNA sequences in the sample. CDR3 in DNA: TGTGCCACCTGGGACGGCCGGGGTTATAAGAAACTCTTT. It codes for CATWDGRGYKKLF. V and J are TRGV2 and TRGJ1 or TRGJ2. Here the J gene was assigned by germline matching of the DNA, as TCRdb has none. Germline V gene lookup returns CDR1 EGSNGY and CDR2 YDSYNSKV. V was clipped by 1 base and J by 6 bases; unmatched bases: 6. This CDR3 has 13 residues.

A few counts support this clone. The limits of the CDR3 on the DNA are not certain, so only TCRdb's listed CDR3 is given. No call exists for the J gene, whereas the V gene is TRGV2. The CDR3 is 16 residues long, counting both termini. Germline CDR1 reads EGSNGY; CDR2 reads YDSYNSKV. CDR3 region: CATWDGINSLAVEQHF.

This clone was counted between two and nine times. This chain links TRGV11 with TRGJP2. TCRdb offers no J gene call, so here the DNA was matched to germline to obtain one. TRGV11 is classed as an ORF, of uncertain function. Germline trimming cut 12 bases from V and 2 bases from J; bases unmatched to any gene: 3. This CDR3 region has 12 residues. CDR3 residues: CACRSSDWIKTF. CDR3 sequence (DNA): TGTGCCTGCCGAAGTAGTGATTGGATCAAGACGTTT.